This TCR beta chain was recorded in a study of T cell changes during pregnancy in multiple sclerosis. Sequencing used immunoSEQ multiplex PCR; TCRdb keeps in-frame clones, though not all of them. This table has around 26,000 clones, more than 70% appearing once. Per germline, CDR1 LNHNV and CDR2 YYDKDF (reference sequence). The junction had 2 bases not matched to a gene; V was cut back by 3 bases and J by 1 base. This CDR3 region has 14 residues. This clone appeared once. This sequence was found in a female donor in good health, enrolled as a control in a pregnancy study. The starting material was CD4+ T cells from peripheral blood mononuclear cells, obtained in the first trimester of pregnancy. The chain combines TRBV15 with TRBJ1-1; 7 bases are a match to TRBD1. The CDR3 sequence is CATSSRTGNTEAFF. DNA for the CDR3: TGTGCCACCAGCAGTAGGACAGGGAACACTGAAGCTTTCTTT.